This T cell receptor beta chain was sequenced during a study of CD8 T cells in ankylosing spondylitis. The study's findings and limits: What seemed typical of ankylosing spondylitis blood was a TCR beta motif built from roughly 8 highly homologous variants. Disease-linked clones, CD8+, were relatively rare in peripheral blood. Earlier authors reported some of these motif variants in reactive arthritis synovial fluid and blood. Reportedly, disease-linked clones are significantly enriched in ankylosing spondylitis patients' matched synovial fluid.

This CDR3 has 17 residues. As for this clonotype: Its antigen is unknown.

Quantitative 5'-RACE with molecular barcodes produced the TCR beta libraries. TCRdb passed the 5' RACE reads through MiXCR, listing each CDR3 protein once. Found here are about 700,000 distinct CDR3 sequences, around 17% of them singletons; the top ten hold about 20%. Sample: blood, either unsorted or a sorted T cell fraction (not recorded which). The clonotype comes from a male donor with ankylosing spondylitis. The chain employs TRBV21-1 and TRBJ1-5. TRBV21-1 is assigned pseudogene status. Here the CDR3 DNA reads TGTGCCAGCAGCAAAAATCTCCCACAGGCCCTCAATCAGCCCCAGCATTTT. This gives the protein CASSKNLPQALNQPQHF.